The T cell receptor (beta chain) described here comes from a study of blood T cell repertoires in COVID-19. Per the authors' pipeline: Amplification with reference gene primers provided the estimates of nucleated cell counts. Method: immunoSEQ multiplex PCR; TCRdb's copy keeps in-frame clones and lacks some. V, J and clone size reflect that table, while D and trimming were determined from the DNA. The sample contains around 250,000 clones, about 82% of which appear only once. CDR3 length: 15 amino acids. Deletions cut 2 bases from V and 3 bases from J, with 14 bases between. Germline V gene data show CDR1 as SGHAT and CDR2 as FQNNGV.

Sequencing was carried out using peripheral blood. The chain is built from TRBV11-2 and TRBJ2-7, with D perhaps TRBD2 (5 bases). The receptor's source is a man at least 80 years old with acute or convalescent COVID-19. The CDR3 protein is CASSLSGGGNYEQYF. CDR3 sequence (DNA): TGTGCCAGCAGCTTATCTGGCGGAGGAAACTACGAGCAGTACTTC.